A single sample gave rise to the 27 T cell receptor beta chains below, sequenced in a study of T cells in Graves' hyperthyroidism and ophthalmopathy. It was RNA transcripts that yielded the amplified TCR beta CDR3 regions. TCR CDR3 underwent first-round RT-PCR with the HTBI primer set. TCRdb re-called the multiplex PCR reads with MiXCR, one entry per CDR3 protein. The profile shows 200,000 to 250,000 distinct CDR3 sequences, about 15% of them singletons. Sequencing was done on a sample of blood. These receptor sequences come from a woman between 18 and 30 years old with Graves' ophthalmopathy.

This clonotype was observed many times. This chain links TRBV10-3 with TRBJ2-3, with D possibly TRBD2 on 5 matching bases. The length of the CDR3 is 10 residues. Germline CDR1 is ENHRY and CDR2 is SYGVKD. V lost 11 bases and J 5 bases, leaving 8 bases between the germline ends. CDR3 sequence: CASGEDTQYF. The CDR3 DNA follows: TGTGCCTCCGGGGAAGATACGCAGTATTTT.

This clonotype has a count of ten or more. V gene TRBV28 combines with J gene TRBJ2-7; D gene ambiguous. CDR3 length equals 15 residues. Looked up from germline, CDR1 is MDHEN and CDR2 is SYDVKM. V gave up 6 bases and J gave up 4 bases, with 19 bases separating them. This CDR3 is CASSPGPLTSYEQYF. DNA of the CDR3: TGTGCCAGCAGCCCCGGTCCCCTTACCTCATACGAGCAGTACTTC.

This clonotype occurred many times. The rearrangement links TRBV5-1 to TRBJ2-3; D is undetermined. Germline V gene sequence: CDR1 SGHRS, CDR2 YFSETQ. The CDR3 length is 14 residues. V was clipped by 0 bases and J by 4 bases, with 9 bases between them. CDR3 in amino acids: CASSLGQVADTQYF. CDR3 bases: TGCGCCAGCAGCTTGGGCCAGGTGGCAGATACGCAGTATTTT.

This clonotype has only a few counts. J is TRBJ2-7 and V is TRBV29-1; TRBD2 matches at 13 bases. J gave up 3 bases and V 6 bases, and 14 bases lay outside the gene matches. Germline V gene sequence: CDR1 SQVTM, CDR2 ANQGSEA. There are 17 residues in the CDR3. The CDR3 is CSVSYPGTSGKFYEQYF. For the CDR3, the DNA is TGCAGCGTCTCCTACCCCGGGACTAGCGGGAAGTTCTACGAGCAGTACTTC.

This clonotype was observed at least ten times. This chain connects TRBV11-3 to TRBJ2-7; D possibly corresponds to TRBD1 (6 bases). Germline CDR1 and CDR2: SGHNT and YENEEA. V lost 3 bases and J 0 bases, leaving 6 bases between the germline ends. CDR3 length: 13 amino acids. The CDR3 loop is CASSLGHSYEQYF. CDR3 coding DNA: TGTGCCAGCAGCTTGGGACACTCCTACGAGCAGTACTTC.

This clonotype was recorded at least ten times. The chain employs TRBV5-4 and TRBJ2-4; no reliable D call. The CDR3 extends over 15 amino acids. Germline assignment: CDR1 SGHNT and CDR2 YYREEE (reference sequence). Between the trimmed V and J ends, which lost 4 bases and 1 base, there was a span of 12 bases. CDR3 loop: CASSQVMGAKNIQYF. CDR3 DNA sequence: TGTGCCAGCAGCCAGGTGATGGGCGCCAAAAACATTCAGTACTTC.

This clonotype was found many times. The V and J genes are TRBV6-1 and TRBJ1-2; no definite D call. This CDR3 region has 12 residues. CDR1 and CDR2 from the germline V gene are MNHNS and SASEGT. V lost 0 bases and J lost 8, with 7 bases in between. Here the CDR3 reads CASSEAHRGYTF. CDR3 sequence (DNA): TGTGCCAGCAGTGAAGCGCATAGGGGCTACACCTTC.

This clonotype was seen ten or more times. V gene TRBV6-5 combines with J gene TRBJ2-2; D unclear. CDR1 is MNHEY and CDR2 is SVGAGI in the germline V gene. CDR3 length: 13 residues. Between the trimmed V and J ends, which lost 2 bases and 5 bases, there was a span of 6 bases. CDR3 DNA: TGTGCCAGCAGTTACATACGAACCGGGGAGCTGTTTTTT. Protein sequence: CASSYIRTGELFF.

This clonotype was counted at least ten times. A much larger clone lies one base from this, so it may be a read error. J is TRBJ2-1 and V is TRBV11-2; 10 nucleotides align to TRBD1. The CDR3 is 15 residues long. Germline CDR1 and CDR2: SGHAT and FQNNGV. CDR3 nucleotides: TGTGCCGGCAGCCGTGGGACAGGGGATTACAATGAGCAGTTCTTC. As protein: CAGSRGTGDYNEQFF.

In this sample, this clonotype turned up many times. The CDR3 nucleotides are TGCAGTGCTAGAGATCTAAGCGGGGGATTCCAAGAGACCCAGTACTTC. Translated, it gives CSARDLSGGFQETQYF. The J gene is TRBJ2-5, the V gene TRBV20-1, with TRBD2 matching 8 bases. Germline values: CDR1 DFQATT, CDR2 SNEGSKA (reference sequence). With 0 bases clipped from V and 1 base from J, the junction kept 7 bases outside the gene matches. This CDR3 comprises 16 residues.

This clonotype occurred many times. The chain is built from TRBV12-3 or TRBV12-4 and TRBJ2-7, with TRBD2 identical over 12 bases. The V and J ends lost 6 bases and 2 bases, in that order; junction bases with no gene match: 5. CDR3 size: 15 residues. This CDR3 reads CASRPSSGRAYEQYF. The CDR3 DNA is TGTGCCAGCAGACCTTCTAGCGGGAGGGCCTACGAGCAGTACTTC.

In its sample, this clonotype was seen many times. The V call is TRBV3-1, the J call TRBJ2-7; 7 nucleotides agree with TRBD1. The CDR3 extends over 13 amino acids. V shed 1 base, J shed 3 bases, and the junction held 0 bases outside the gene matches. Germline assignment: CDR1 LGHDT and CDR2 YNNKEL (reference sequence). The CDR3 is CASSQAGGYEQYF. Written as DNA, the CDR3 is TGTGCCAGCAGCCAAGCAGGGGGCTACGAGCAGTACTTC.

This clonotype was recorded at least ten times. The chain carries TRBV30 and TRBJ1-1; tentative D call: TRBD1 (5 bases). Germline CDR1 GTSNPN, CDR2 SVGIG (reference sequence). The CDR3 covers 12 residues. Trimming cost V 5 bases and J 9 bases, with 16 bases left between them. CDR3: CAWCPGPTQAFF. CDR3 DNA sequence: TGTGCCTGGTGTCCGGGACCCACACAAGCTTTCTTT.

This clonotype was seen at least ten times. J is TRBJ2-3 and V is TRBV6-1; tentatively, D is TRBD1 or TRBD2 (5 bases each). V lost 1 base to trimming and J lost 2 bases, with 10 bases between them. In germline, CDR1 is MNHNS, CDR2 SASEGT. CDR3 length: 15 residues. CDR3 coding DNA: TGTGCCAGCAGTGAAGTAGAGGGGTACACAGATACGCAGTATTTT. This translates into CASSEVEGYTDTQYF.

This chain connects TRBV6-1 to TRBJ1-1; D not certain. Germline CDR1 MNHNS, CDR2 SASEGT. This CDR3 has 12 residues. Trimming took 7 bases from V and 3 from J, leaving 9 bases between them. Written as DNA, the CDR3 is TGTGCCAGCAAATTCGGGTACACTGAAGCTTTCTTT. Its protein product is CASKFGYTEAFF.

This clonotype was observed a handful of times. Being one base from a much bigger clone, this may be a read error. The chain combines TRBV18 with TRBJ2-7, with TRBD1 matching over 8 bases. The CDR3 runs 15 residues. The germline V gene encodes CDR1 KGHSH and CDR2 LQKENI. The CDR3 nucleotides read TGTGCCAGCTCATCCCCGGACAGGGAACTCAACGAGCAGCACTTC. Translating gives CASSSPDRELNEQHF.

This clonotype was seen repeatedly, ten times or more. The chain has TRBV11-3 and TRBJ2-3, with 11 bases aligning to TRBD2. There are 20 residues in the CDR3. Germline V gives CDR1 SGHNT, CDR2 YENEEA. The J segment lost 4 bases and the V segment lost 0 bases, leaving 15 bases of the junction unmatched. The CDR3 loop is CASSLDPRLAGLLSADTQYF. CDR3 DNA: TGTGCCAGCAGCTTAGATCCCCGACTAGCGGGGTTGTTGTCCGCAGATACGCAGTATTTT.

In this sample, this clonotype turned up a few times. The chain has TRBV27 and TRBJ2-1; maybe TRBD1 (6 bases). Between the trimmed V and J ends, which lost 2 bases and 5 bases, there was a span of 22 bases. The CDR3 length is 18 residues. The germline V gene encodes CDR1 MNHEY and CDR2 SMNVEV (reference sequence). The CDR3 reads CASSLITAQWDIHNEQFF. CDR3 nucleotides: TGTGCCAGCAGTTTAATAACCGCCCAATGGGACATCCACAATGAGCAGTTCTTC.

This clonotype has a handful of counts. Being one base from a much bigger clone, this may be a read error. This rearrangement joins TRBV20-1 to TRBJ2-5, with D unresolved. The CDR3 runs 11 residues. Germline V gives CDR1 DFQATT, CDR2 SNEGSKA (reference sequence). CDR3 coding DNA: TGCAGTGCCAAGCAGTCAGAGACCCAGCACTTC. Translated: CSAKQSETQHF.

This clonotype was counted ten times or more. V gene TRBV10-3 combines with J gene TRBJ2-7; TRBD2 agrees at 8 bases. The V and J ends lost 4 bases and 2 bases, in that order; junction bases with no gene match: 7. Germline V lookup: CDR1 ENHRY, CDR2 SYGVKD. The CDR3 has 15 residues. Here the CDR3 reads CAISASLAVPYEQYF. The CDR3 DNA reads as TGTGCCATCAGTGCCTCACTAGCGGTTCCCTACGAGCAGTACTTC.

This clonotype has ten or more counts. The CDR3: CASSLRRSNTEAFF. CDR3 DNA: TGTGCCAGCAGCTTAAGGAGGTCGAACACTGAAGCTTTCTTT. This chain uses TRBV5-6 with TRBJ1-1; D is unresolved. In germline, CDR1 is SGHDT, CDR2 YYEEEE. V lost 2 bases, J lost 1 base, and 9 bases lay in between. The CDR3 is 14 amino acids.

This clonotype was seen ten or more times. CDR3 residues: CASRGTSGRAQSSYNEQFF. CDR3 coding DNA: TGTGCCAGCAGGGGGACTAGCGGGAGGGCACAGAGCTCCTACAATGAGCAGTTCTTC. V usage is TRBV12-3 or TRBV12-4 and J usage is TRBJ2-1, with 16 bases fitting TRBD2. The junction had 8 bases not matched to a gene; V was cut back by 6 bases and J by 0 bases. There are 19 residues in the CDR3.

This clonotype was picked up a small number of times. The rearrangement joins TRBV4-3 to TRBJ2-2; TRBD2 matches at 12 bases. Germline CDR1 LGHNA, CDR2 YSLEER. Losses at the gene ends were 3 bases for V and 5 bases for J; bases not matched to a gene: 10. This CDR3 has 18 amino acids. The CDR3 DNA reads as TGCGCCAGCAGCCAGAGACTAGCGGGAGAATCGGGGACCGGGGAGCTGTTTTTT. Its translation is CASSQRLAGESGTGELFF.

A few counts support this clonotype. The V and J genes are TRBV19 and TRBJ1-1, with a possible D match to TRBD1 (6 bases). The V end was cut by 8 bases, the J end by 4 bases, with 14 bases between. From germline, CDR1 is LNHDA and CDR2 SQIVND (reference sequence). The CDR3 runs to 13 residues. CDR3 nucleotides: TGTGCCAGTCGGTTTTCGGGGGCCACTGAAGCTTTCTTT. Protein sequence: CASRFSGATEAFF. Supplemented by reference TRBV19 and TRBJ1-1, the full variable domain reads DGGITQSPKYLFRKEGQNVTLSCEQNLNHDAMYWYRQDPGQGLRLIYYSQIVNDFQKGDIAEGYSVSREKKESFPLTVTSAQKNPTAFYLCASRFSGATEAFFGQGTRLTVV.

This clonotype was seen ten or more times. V gene TRBV15 combines with J gene TRBJ2-1; TRBD2 aligns across 8 bases. The CDR3 spans 17 residues. Germline values: CDR1 LNHNV, CDR2 YYDKDF (reference sequence). V was pared by 0 bases and J by 6 bases, with 10 bases of the junction left unmatched. Here the CDR3 reads CATSRDRGGGPINEQFF. The DNA for the CDR3 is TGTGCCACCAGCAGAGATCGGGGGGGGGGGCCCATCAATGAGCAGTTCTTC.

A few counts support this clonotype. V usage is TRBV5-1 and J usage is TRBJ2-2; possibly TRBD1 or TRBD2 for D (5 bases each). CDR1 is SGHRS and CDR2 is YFSETQ in the germline V gene. There are 15 residues in the CDR3. Trimming shortened V by 3 bases and J by 2 bases, and 11 bases separated the two germline ends. CDR3 protein: CASSSGPGNTGELFF. The CDR3 coding sequence is TGCGCCAGCAGCTCGGGACCAGGAAACACCGGGGAGCTGTTTTTT.

This clonotype came up many times. This chain links TRBV6-5 with TRBJ1-1; D may be TRBD1 (5 bases). There are 14 residues in the CDR3. The ends were cut back, 0 bases at V and 1 base at J, with 6 bases in the middle. Germline V gives CDR1 MNHEY, CDR2 SVGAGI. For the CDR3, the DNA is TGTGCCAGCAGTTACTCGGGGCGGAACACTGAAGCTTTCTTT. Protein sequence: CASSYSGRNTEAFF.